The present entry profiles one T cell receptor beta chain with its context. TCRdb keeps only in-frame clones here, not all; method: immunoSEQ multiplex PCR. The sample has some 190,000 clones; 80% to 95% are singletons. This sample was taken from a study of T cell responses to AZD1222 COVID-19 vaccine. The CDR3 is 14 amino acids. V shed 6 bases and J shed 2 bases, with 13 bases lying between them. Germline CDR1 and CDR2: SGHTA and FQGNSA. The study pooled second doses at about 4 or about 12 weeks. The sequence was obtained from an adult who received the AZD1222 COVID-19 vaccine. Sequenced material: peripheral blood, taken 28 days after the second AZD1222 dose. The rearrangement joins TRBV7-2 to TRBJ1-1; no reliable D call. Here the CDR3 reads CASRLTWGNTEAFF. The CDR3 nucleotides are TGTGCCAGCAGACTTACTTGGGGAAACACTGAAGCTTTCTTT.